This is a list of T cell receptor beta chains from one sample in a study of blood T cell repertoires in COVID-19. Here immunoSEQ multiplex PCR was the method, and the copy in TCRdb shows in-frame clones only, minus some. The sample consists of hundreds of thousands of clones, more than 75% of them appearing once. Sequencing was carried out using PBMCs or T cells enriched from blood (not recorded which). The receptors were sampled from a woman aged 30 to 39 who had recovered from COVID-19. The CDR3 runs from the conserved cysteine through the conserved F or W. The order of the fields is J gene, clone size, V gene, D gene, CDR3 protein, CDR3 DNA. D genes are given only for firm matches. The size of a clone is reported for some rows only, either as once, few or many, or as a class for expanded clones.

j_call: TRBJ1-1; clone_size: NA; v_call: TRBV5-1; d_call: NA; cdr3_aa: CASKRGTEAFF; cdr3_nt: TGCGCCAGCAAACGGGGAACTGAAGCTTTCTTT
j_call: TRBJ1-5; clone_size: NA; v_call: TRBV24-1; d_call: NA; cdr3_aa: CATDIRSNQPQHF; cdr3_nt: TGTGCCACCGACATTAGGAGCAATCAGCCCCAGCATTTT
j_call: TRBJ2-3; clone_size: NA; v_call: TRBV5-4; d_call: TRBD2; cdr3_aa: CASSSGLAGADTQYF; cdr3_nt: TGTGCCAGCAGCTCGGGACTAGCGGGGGCAGATACGCAGTATTTT
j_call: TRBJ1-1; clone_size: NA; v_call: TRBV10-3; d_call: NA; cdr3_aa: CAISDRMNTEAFF; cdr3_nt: TGTGCCATCAGCGACAGAATGAACACTGAAGCTTTCTTT
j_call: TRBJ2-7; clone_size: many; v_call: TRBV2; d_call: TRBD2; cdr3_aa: CASLGTNSYEQYF; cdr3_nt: TGTGCGAGCCTAGGGACTAACTCCTACGAGCAGTACTTC
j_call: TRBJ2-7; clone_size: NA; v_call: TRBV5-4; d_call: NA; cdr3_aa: CASSLDEGDEQYF; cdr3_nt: TGTGCCAGCAGCTTGGACGAAGGGGACGAGCAGTACTTC
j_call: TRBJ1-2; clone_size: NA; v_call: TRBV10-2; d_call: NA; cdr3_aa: CASSDGTGRQDGYTF; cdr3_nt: TGCGCCAGCAGTGACGGAACAGGGCGCCAGGATGGCTACACCTTC
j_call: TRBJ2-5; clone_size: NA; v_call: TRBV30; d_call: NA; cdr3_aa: CAWSGVKETQYF; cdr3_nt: TGTGCCTGGAGTGGAGTGAAAGAGACCCAGTACTTC
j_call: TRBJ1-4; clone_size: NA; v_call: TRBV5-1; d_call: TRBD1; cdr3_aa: CASSPPGQFNEKLFF; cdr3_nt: TGCGCCAGCAGCCCACCGGGACAGTTTAATGAAAAACTGTTTTTT
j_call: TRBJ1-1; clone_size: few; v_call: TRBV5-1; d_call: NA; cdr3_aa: CASSLKDTTPNTEAFF; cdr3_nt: TGCGCCAGCAGCTTGAAAGACACAACCCCGAACACTGAAGCTTTCTTT
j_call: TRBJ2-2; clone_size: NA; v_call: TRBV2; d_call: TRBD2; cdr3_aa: CASSEVSGATGELFF; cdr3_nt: TGTGCCAGCAGTGAAGTTAGCGGGGCCACCGGGGAGCTGTTTTTT
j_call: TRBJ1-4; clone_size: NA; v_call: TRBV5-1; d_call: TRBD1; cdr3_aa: CASSFTGGNEKLFF; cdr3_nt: TGCGCCAGCAGCTTTACAGGGGGTAACGAAAAACTGTTTTTT